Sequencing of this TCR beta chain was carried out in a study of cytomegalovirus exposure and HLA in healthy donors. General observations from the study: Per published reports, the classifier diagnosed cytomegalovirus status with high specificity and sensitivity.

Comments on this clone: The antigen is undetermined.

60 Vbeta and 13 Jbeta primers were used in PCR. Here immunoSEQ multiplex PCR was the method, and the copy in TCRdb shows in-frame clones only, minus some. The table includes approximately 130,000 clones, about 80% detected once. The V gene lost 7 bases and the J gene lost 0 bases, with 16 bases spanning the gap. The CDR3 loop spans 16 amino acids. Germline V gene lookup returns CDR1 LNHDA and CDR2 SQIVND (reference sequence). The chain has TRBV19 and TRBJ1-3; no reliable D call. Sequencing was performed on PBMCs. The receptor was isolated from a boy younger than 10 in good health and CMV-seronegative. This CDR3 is CASTSTIFPSGNTIYF. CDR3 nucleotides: TGTGCCAGTACCTCTACGATATTCCCCTCTGGAAACACCATATATTTT.